This T cell receptor beta chain was identified during a study of shared clonotypes between healthy human individuals. The study enrolled healthy HIV-negative adults without recent acute infections or vaccinations as donors. TCRdb's table, derived via immunoSEQ multiplex PCR, lists solely in-frame clones and lacks some. The sample has about 1.1 million clones; approximately 80% are singletons. This clone was detected only once. Its matching antigen is unknown. Trimming removed 1 base at V and 4 bases at J, with 11 bases between. The CDR3 totals 16 residues. Per the germline V gene, CDR1 is SGHNT and CDR2 is YENEEA. Study observations and caveats: An anticipated effect of sequencing depth on clonotype sharing among donors was recognized. Represented diversity, genetic and exposure-history alike, was limited by few donors. Sampling covered blood only; tissue repertoires likely differ.

The chain carries TRBV11-3 and TRBJ2-6, with D tentatively TRBD2 (5 bases). The source material was memory CD4+ T cells from PBMCs. The subset here: CD45RA-negative fraction. The origin of this receptor is a man between 18 and 35 years old in good health. Some clones in this sample may be carry-over from other donors' samples. The CDR3 DNA is TGTGCCAGCAGCTTAGGACCCGGGAAGGGGGCCAACGTCCTGACTTTC. This sequence encodes CASSLGPGKGANVLTF.